This T cell receptor (beta chain) was sequenced in a study of cytomegalovirus exposure and HLA in healthy donors. Researchers ran the PCR with 60 Vbeta and 13 Jbeta primers. Data came from immunoSEQ multiplex PCR; TCRdb stores just in-frame clones and leaves some out. The sample lists 150,000 to 200,000 clones; around 80% were seen once. The CDR3 spans 13 residues. V was cut by 6 bases and J by 0 bases, with 8 bases left in between. Germline V CDR1 and CDR2: SEHNR, FQNEAQ (reference sequence). The chain is built from TRBV7-9 and TRBJ2-5; no clear D. The sample was PBMCs. This TCR was sampled from a woman in her late teens or twenties in good health and CMV-seropositive. CDR3 nucleotides: TGTGCCAGCAGGCTCAGGAACCAAGAGACCCAGTACTTC. Protein: CASRLRNQETQYF.